Below, one T cell receptor (beta chain) is given with its context. What antigen it recognizes has not been identified. No much larger clone exists at a distance of one base, and base qualities are not known. This specimen's time point label, interpreted: pre-sensitization, week 0. What the treatment or condition label conveys for this sample: therapeutic diphenylcyclopropenone sensitization with weekly scalp DPC. At every patch-test visit, the blood draw took place before the patch test was put on. Patients were considered eligible if aged 18 to 70, diagnosed with alopecia and deemed suitable for DPC therapy, and patients were excluded if pregnant. Total RNA was isolated from unfractionated whole blood collected in Tempus Blood RNA tubes. The germline V gene specifies MNHEY as CDR1 and SVGAGI as CDR2. Germline trimming amounts to 5 bases on V and 9 bases on J, with 8 as the count of junction bases outside the gene matches. The CDR3 contains 14 residues, cysteine and phenylalanine counted. This entry keeps only the CDR3 DNA: 42 bases, framed from base 1.

This specimen comes from a study of human T cells and chemical hapten exposure (dated by TCRdb to the early 2020s). Turning to the overall study: For sensitization, 2% DPC in acetone was applied to a 2 cm by 2 cm area of upper inner arm skin. Weekly therapeutic DPC doses were additionally applied to the scalp of patients throughout the roughly 24-week study period. Roughly 30 alopecia patients provided blood for TCR sequencing at one to four time points (pre-sensitization, 2, 6 and 24 weeks). In alopecia patients, the study followed how the peripheral blood TCR repertoire changed in vivo over primary and secondary sensitization to diphenylcyclopropenone (DPC), a hapten. Libraries were pooled for sequencing, and per-sample TCR yields varied mainly because of small differences in library volumes within the pool. Blood was sampled from patients pre-sensitization (week 0) and at 2, 6 and about 24 weeks after DPC sensitization. Patch testing on the upper back used Finn chambers containing 0.01% DPC, with scoring done after 6 days according to International Contact Dermatitis Research Group standards. The patient cohort, mostly female, included alopecia areata with under or over 50% scalp involvement, alopecia totalis and alopecia universalis.

The library was made by RACE. Reads for this sample came from a NextSeq 500. Library preparation attached unique molecular identifiers to individual cDNA molecules for quantitative, reproducible TCR counting. Both TCR alpha and TCR beta chains were sequenced from each blood RNA sample. Under the source paper's analysis protocol: The median number of TCRs per sample was 85,000 to 100,000, ranging from roughly 20,000 to 690,600. The Decombinator software suite was used to annotate the V, J and CDR3 of the TCR reads. For PS versus PT1 abundance plots, all samples were subsampled to the same number of TCRs (28,000). Expanded TCRs were defined as absent before sensitization and observed at least eight times at the 2-week time point. The public sequencing data were trimmed at Q25 with fastp and processed into clonotypes with MiXCR by TCRdb, which kept only in-frame beta chains. Under each unique CDR3 protein, matching rows form one entry showing the most common genes and DNA. V and J calls and clone size were set by TCRdb, not the authors. The table for this sample lists around 95,000 distinct CDR3 sequences; approximately 11% of them were counted only once. Jointly, the top ten make up approximately 3.1% of the sample.

The paper's findings and limits, for the study overall: Repeated subsampling changed both the strength of the expansion versus patch-test correlation and the threshold at which the correlation became significant. DPC sensitization did not change how many TCRs were above 1 in 1000 frequency, and no evidence was found of alterations in global repertoire structure. Because all patients had alopecia, a presumed autoimmune disease, the immune response of the patients might differ from that of healthy individuals. Patch test score correlated positively with the number of PT1 expanded TCRs, reaching significance at thresholds 8, 16 and 32 but not at 4. Expanded TCRs formed significantly more large CDR3 similarity clusters than pre-sensitization or healthy control sets, consistent with antigen-driven responses.

The sample in question was whole blood, obtained in connection with sensitization to the hapten diphenylcyclopropenone (DPC). The TCR comes from a woman aged 55-75 years with alopecia areata. Some clones in this sample may be carry-over from other donors' samples. The rearranged segments are TRBV6-5 and TRBJ2-1; 9 central bases correspond to TRBD1. Read as DNA, the sequence is TGTGCCAGCAGTGGAACAGGGGGCTGGCGTGAGCAGTTCTTC. This codes for CASSGTGGWREQFF.